Described below is a single T cell receptor beta chain sequence and its context. Generated by immunoSEQ multiplex PCR, the TCRdb table keeps only in-frame clones and is missing some. The data contain about 320,000 clones, under 95% of them singletons. This entry is derived from a study of blood T cell repertoires in COVID-19. This CDR3 spans 13 amino acids. The V gene end was trimmed by 3 bases and the J gene end by 4 bases; junction bases not matched to a gene: 4. CDR1 is SGDLS, CDR2 YYNGEE, per germline. The specimen sequenced was PBMCs or T cells enriched from blood (not recorded which). The chain carries TRBV9 and TRBJ2-7; TRBD1 matches at 7 bases. This clonotype was sampled from a man in his fifties or sixties who had recovered from COVID-19. The CDR3 sequence: CASSASTGYEQYF. In nucleotides, the CDR3 is TGTGCCAGCAGCGCCTCGACAGGGTACGAGCAGTACTTC.